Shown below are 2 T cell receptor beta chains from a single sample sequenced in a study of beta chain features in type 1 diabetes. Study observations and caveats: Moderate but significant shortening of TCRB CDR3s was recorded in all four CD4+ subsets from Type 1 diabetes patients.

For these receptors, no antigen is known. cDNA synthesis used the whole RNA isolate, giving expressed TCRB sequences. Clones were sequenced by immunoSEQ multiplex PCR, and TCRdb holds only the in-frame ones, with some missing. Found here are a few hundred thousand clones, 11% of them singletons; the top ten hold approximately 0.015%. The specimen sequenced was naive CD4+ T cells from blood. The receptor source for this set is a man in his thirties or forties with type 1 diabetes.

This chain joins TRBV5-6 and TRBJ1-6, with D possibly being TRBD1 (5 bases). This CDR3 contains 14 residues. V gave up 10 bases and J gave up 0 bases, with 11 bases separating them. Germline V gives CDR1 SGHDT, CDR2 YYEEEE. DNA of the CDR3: TGTGCCTCGGGGGACCTCTCCTATAATTCACCCCTCCACTTT. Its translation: CASGDLSYNSPLHF.

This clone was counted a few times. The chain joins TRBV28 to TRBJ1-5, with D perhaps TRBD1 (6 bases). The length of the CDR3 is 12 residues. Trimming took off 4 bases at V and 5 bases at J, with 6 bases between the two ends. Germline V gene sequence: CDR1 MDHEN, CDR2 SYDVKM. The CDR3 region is CASSYRDQPQHF. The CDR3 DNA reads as TGTGCCAGCAGTTACAGGGATCAGCCCCAGCATTTT.